Below, one T cell receptor beta chain is given with its context. Its cognate antigen is unknown. This sample's RNA came from whole unsorted tissue. Trimming removed 8 bases at V and 13 bases at J, with 23 bases between. Looked up from germline, CDR1 is SQVTM and CDR2 is ANQGSEA. The CDR3 spans 12 residues. This sample is part of a study of tumor and adjacent non-tumor tissue in lung cancer. Study-wide background: Patients comprised over 9 adenocarcinoma, a couple of squamous cell carcinoma and 1 small cell lung cancer.

The library came from three nested PCR rounds adapted from ARM-PCR protocols. TCRdb re-derived calls from the multiplex PCR reads in MiXCR, one entry per CDR3 protein. Of roughly 66,000 distinct CDR3 sequences listed, more than 70% were seen once; the top ten hold about 28%. The study's findings and limits: Tumor repertoires had a smaller top 100 clone share than normal lung.

The specimen sequenced was lung tumor tissue. The chain joins TRBV29-1 to TRBJ1-1; D not certain. The sequence derives from a man in his sixties with non-small cell lung cancer. The CDR3 DNA reads as TGCAGCTTAAAAGAAGGGAGGACTGAAAGTTTCTTT. Translated: CSLKEGRTESFF.